The 22 T cell receptor beta chains presented below share a single source sample, sequenced in a study of blood T cell repertoires in COVID-19. The table came from immunoSEQ multiplex PCR; TCRdb's copy has only in-frame clones and leaves some out. The profile shows about 140,000 clones, 75% to 90% of them singletons. Sample: peripheral blood. Receptor source: a woman aged 50 to 60 with acute or convalescent COVID-19.

This clone occurred once. The chain has TRBV18 and TRBJ2-3; tentatively, D is TRBD1 (6 bases). Trimming left V 8 bases short and J 2 bases short, with 17 bases between. Germline-derived CDR1 and CDR2 are KGHSH and LQKENI. The CDR3 length is 15 residues. CDR3 protein: CASDGPGAPTDTQYF. The CDR3 bases are TGTGCCAGCGACGGGCCAGGGGCGCCCACAGATACGCAGTATTTT.

This sequence joins TRBV3-1 (or the pseudogene TRBV3-2) and TRBJ1-2; D remains unclear. CDR1 LGHDT and CDR2 YNNKEL come from the germline V gene (reference sequence). The CDR3 totals 14 residues. Deletions cut 4 bases from V and 8 bases from J, with 17 bases between. CDR3 DNA sequence: TGTGCCAGCAGCCTCAGCCGGGGTCTAGAGGGCTACACCTTC. Protein product: CASSLSRGLEGYTF.

This clone was counted a few times. The chain recombines TRBV9 with TRBJ1-3; D is possibly TRBD1 (5 bases). This CDR3 comprises 15 residues. V was cut by 2 bases and J by 0 bases, with 9 bases left in between. Germline CDR1 reads SGDLS; CDR2 reads YYNGEE. CDR3 in amino acids: CASSVDTGSGNTIYF. Here the CDR3 DNA reads TGTGCCAGCAGCGTTGACACAGGCTCTGGAAACACCATATATTTT.

J is TRBJ1-2 and V is TRBV25-1, with D unclear. Looked up from germline, CDR1 is MGHDK and CDR2 is SYGVNS. Trimming took off 2 bases at V and 7 bases at J, with 8 bases between the two ends. This CDR3 is built from 12 residues. In DNA, the CDR3 is TGTGCCAGCAGTGAAGGTCCCAGTGGCTACACCTTC. It specifies CASSEGPSGYTF.

V usage is TRBV10-1 and J usage is TRBJ2-1; no clear D. From germline, CDR1 is WNHNN and CDR2 SYGVQD (reference sequence). The CDR3 has 13 residues. V lost 1 base to trimming and J lost 8 bases, with 9 bases between them. The CDR3 reads CASSEFPSDEQFF. The CDR3 nucleotides are TGCGCCAGCAGTGAGTTCCCCTCCGATGAGCAGTTCTTC.

The chain links TRBV27 to TRBJ2-2, with a weak D call TRBD2 (6 bases). CDR1 is MNHEY, CDR2 SMNVEV, per germline (reference sequence). CDR3 length: 15 residues. V dropped 4 bases and J dropped 2 bases, with 11 bases sitting between them. Here the CDR3 reads CASSWGGLNTGELFF. The CDR3 bases are TGTGCCAGCAGTTGGGGAGGACTCAACACCGGGGAGCTGTTTTTT.

The chain employs TRBV13 and TRBJ2-1; 10 bases align to TRBD2. The V gene's germline CDR1 is PRHDT and CDR2 FYEKMQ (reference sequence). Losses at the gene ends were 5 bases for V and 9 bases for J; bases not matched to a gene: 10. CDR3 size: 15 residues. In DNA, the CDR3 is TGTGCCAGCAGCCCGTCACTAGCGGGGAGAAGTGAGCAGTTCTTC. The encoded protein is CASSPSLAGRSEQFF.

The chain employs TRBV10-3 and TRBJ1-2; 8 bases are a match to TRBD1. This CDR3 contains 14 residues. Germline V CDR1 and CDR2: ENHRY, SYGVKD. Trimming removed 5 bases from V and 3 bases from J; junction bases left unmatched: 5. The CDR3 DNA follows: TGTGCCATCAGTACCCAGGGGGCCGACTATGGCTACACCTTC. Residues: CAISTQGADYGYTF.

This chain joins TRBV28 and TRBJ1-1, with 7 bases aligning to TRBD1. The CDR3 contains 16 residues. J lost 0 bases, V lost 2 bases, and 6 bases had no gene match. Germline V gene lookup returns CDR1 MDHEN and CDR2 SYDVKM. The CDR3 DNA sequence: TGTGCCAGCAGTTTACCAAGAGGACAGGTGAACACTGAAGCTTTCTTT. It codes for CASSLPRGQVNTEAFF.

The chain combines TRBV3-1 (or the pseudogene TRBV3-2) with TRBJ1-6; D not certain. The ends were cut back, 5 bases at V and 0 bases at J, with 17 bases in the middle. The CDR3 is 18 amino acids. Per the germline V gene, CDR1 is LGHDT and CDR2 is YNNKEL (reference sequence). The CDR3 DNA reads TGTGCCAGCAGCACCGGCCTATTGGGGAGCTCCTATAATTCACCCCTCCACTTT. It codes for CASSTGLLGSSYNSPLHF.

The J gene is TRBJ1-6, the V gene TRBV6-5; 7 bases map to TRBD1. This CDR3 has 11 residues. V lost 9 bases and J lost 10; bases outside the gene matches: 3. Germline assignment: CDR1 MNHEY and CDR2 SVGAGI. In DNA form, the CDR3 reads TGTGCCAGTACAGGGGCCTCACCCCTCCACTTT. It codes for CASTGASPLHF.

This chain connects TRBV19 to TRBJ2-7, with TRBD1 matching over 7 bases. The CDR3 totals 14 residues. From germline, CDR1 is LNHDA and CDR2 SQIVND (reference sequence). The J segment lost 2 bases and the V segment lost 4 bases, leaving 5 bases of the junction unmatched. CDR3 amino acids: CASSKGAPAYEQYF. The DNA for the CDR3 is TGTGCCAGTAGTAAGGGGGCACCGGCCTACGAGCAGTACTTC. Based on the CDR3 plus reference TRBV19 and TRBJ2-7, the full variable domain is DGGITQSPKYLFRKEGQNVTLSCEQNLNHDAMYWYRQDPGQGLRLIYYSQIVNDFQKGDIAEGYSVSREKKESFPLTVTSAQKNPTAFYLCASSKGAPAYEQYFGPGTRLTVT.

The V call is TRBV20-1, the J call TRBJ2-7; possibly TRBD1 for D (6 bases). CDR1 is DFQATT and CDR2 is SNEGSKA in the germline V gene (reference sequence). Trimming shortened V by 6 bases and J by 6 bases, and 12 bases separated the two germline ends. The CDR3 has 11 residues. DNA for the CDR3: TGCAGTGCCGAGATAGGGGGCGAGCAGTACTTC. Translated, it gives CSAEIGGEQYF.

This clone is a singleton in its sample. J is TRBJ2-2 and V is TRBV4-1; D perhaps matches TRBD2 (5 bases). The V gene's germline CDR1 is MGHRA and CDR2 YSYEKL. CDR3 length: 16 amino acids. V dropped 0 bases and J dropped 4 bases, with 12 bases sitting between them. The CDR3 region has the DNA TGCGCCAGCAGCCAAGATCGAGGGTTCGGCACCGGGGAGCTGTTTTTT. Its protein is CASSQDRGFGTGELFF.

This clone was observed a single time. The CDR3 is CAISTTGGTTKNIQYF. The DNA of the CDR3 is TGTGCCATCAGCACGACAGGGGGCACGACCAAAAACATTCAGTACTTC. V and J are TRBV10-3 and TRBJ2-4; 10 bases fit TRBD1. The V gene's germline CDR1 is ENHRY and CDR2 SYGVKD. The CDR3 has 16 amino acids. V dropped 6 bases and J dropped 2; count of bases not matched to a gene: 7.

This chain's CDR3 is CASSENGRGPGDYGYTF. In DNA form, the CDR3 reads TGTGCCAGCAGTGAGAATGGCAGGGGGCCCGGGGACTATGGCTACACCTTC. The chain combines TRBV2 with TRBJ1-2; 8 bases align to TRBD1. The germline V gene encodes CDR1 SNHLY and CDR2 FYNNEI. CDR3 size: 17 residues. After removal of 3 bases from V and 3 bases from J, the junction contained 12 bases not matched to a gene. The variable domain in full, with the rest retrieved from reference TRBV2 and TRBJ1-2, is EPEVTQTPSHQVTQMGQEVILRCVPISNHLYFYWYRQILGQKVEFLVSFYNNEISEKSEIFDDQFSVERPDGSNFTLKIRSTKLEDSAMYFCASSENGRGPGDYGYTFGSGTRLTVV.

V and J are TRBV10-3 and TRBJ1-1; no definite D call. V lost 4 bases and J 3 bases, leaving 9 bases between the germline ends. The CDR3 consists of 13 residues. Germline assignment: CDR1 ENHRY and CDR2 SYGVKD. DNA of the CDR3: TGTGCCATCAGTGGAACACAAGACACTGAAGCTTTCTTT. Its protein is CAISGTQDTEAFF.

The CDR3 region is CASSDGQGDSPLHF. The DNA for the CDR3 is TGTGCCAGCAGCGACGGACAGGGTGATTCACCCCTCCACTTT. The J gene is TRBJ1-6, the V gene TRBV3-1 (or the pseudogene TRBV3-2); TRBD1 agrees at 8 bases. Unmatched junction bases numbered 5, after V lost 5 bases and J lost 8 bases. The germline CDR1 and CDR2 sequences are LGHDT and YNNKEL (reference sequence). The CDR3 is 14 residues long.

V and J are TRBV18 and TRBJ2-2; 7 nucleotides match TRBD1. The germline CDR1 and CDR2 sequences are KGHSH and LQKENI. Trimming cost V 2 bases and J 7 bases; bases outside gene matches: 7. The CDR3 loop spans 15 amino acids. In nucleotides, the CDR3 is TGTGCCAGCTCACCAACGACAGGGTCAAACGGGGAGCTGTTTTTT. This translates into CASSPTTGSNGELFF.

The sample holds many counts of this clone. V is TRBV29-1 and J is TRBJ1-2; no clear D. Trimming removed 3 bases at V and 3 bases at J, with 8 bases between. The length of the CDR3 is 12 residues. Per the germline V gene, CDR1 is SQVTM and CDR2 is ANQGSEA. CDR3 sequence: CSVEREDYGYTF. The CDR3 region has the DNA TGCAGCGTTGAGAGGGAGGACTATGGCTACACCTTC.

This clone appeared once. The rearrangement joins TRBV11-2 to TRBJ1-1, with 7 bases identical to TRBD1. Germline lookup yields CDR1 SGHAT and CDR2 FQNNGV. This CDR3 is built from 15 residues. After removal of 5 bases from V and 3 bases from J, the junction contained 9 bases not matched to a gene. The CDR3 here is CASSRRGLRDTEAFF. The CDR3 region has the DNA TGTGCCAGCAGCCGAAGGGGGCTGAGGGACACTGAAGCTTTCTTT.

The count of this clone is one. V gene TRBV7-3 combines with J gene TRBJ2-2; 8 nucleotides match TRBD2. The germline gives CDR1 SGHTA, CDR2 FQGTGA. The CDR3 totals 16 residues. V lost 1 base, J lost 4 bases, and 5 bases stayed unmatched. CDR3 in DNA: TGTGCCAGCAGCTTAAGAGGGACTAGACCCACCGGGGAGCTGTTTTTT. It yields the protein CASSLRGTRPTGELFF.